This T cell receptor beta chain was retrieved from a study of T cells in Graves' hyperthyroidism and ophthalmopathy. For Graves' hyperthyroidism to be stable, ophthalmopathy could not progress within 18 months. Criteria for exclusion of patients were uncontrolled infection, other autoimmune disease, pregnancy or lactation. TCR beta CDR3 sequences were amplified from RNA transcripts. Carried out on the TCR CDR3, a first-round RT-PCR used the HTBI primer set. TCRdb recomputed calls from the multiplex PCR reads with MiXCR, one row per CDR3 protein. The table lists 250,000 to 300,000 distinct CDR3 sequences, about an eighth of them singletons. This CDR3 spans 13 amino acids. The V and J ends lost 2 bases and 4 bases respectively, with 5 bases between them. Germline assignment: CDR1 MRHNA and CDR2 SNTAGT.

The receptor comes from a woman between 40 and 55 years old with Graves' hyperthyroidism. This chain joins TRBV6-4 and TRBJ2-2; D not certain. The material sequenced was blood. The CDR3 spells CASSDGVTGELFF. CDR3 coding DNA: TGTGCCAGCAGTGACGGCGTCACCGGGGAGCTGTTTTTT.